This TCR beta chain was documented in a study of post-analysis software for immune sequencing data. The overall study: Recorded subtypes: relapsing-remitting, secondary progressive, progressive-relapsing; some patients unannotated. Points from the study as a whole: Patients carried several TRBV segments more frequently than controls did, and TRBV5-6, TRBV5-1 and TRBV20-1 were among them. Clustering by F measure revealed strong co-clustering among samples prepared together in one batch. In multiple sclerosis, normalized Chao1 diversity was significantly below that of controls.

This clonotype was seen a few times. Its cognate antigen is unknown. In germline, CDR1 is SGHTA, CDR2 FQGNSA. The CDR3 loop spans 16 amino acids. cDNA libraries of TCR beta carried unique molecular identifiers. The yield from about 1 to 10 million T cells was 500,000 or so cDNA molecules in total. Each CDR3 protein gets one entry after TCRdb re-called the PCR reads with MiXCR. The repertoire includes around 200,000 distinct CDR3 sequences, over 25% of them detected once, and 3.4% sits in the top ten. The sequence was obtained from a girl between 2 and 17 years old with multiple sclerosis. The sequenced sample was blood. The V and J genes are TRBV7-2 and TRBJ2-1; perhaps TRBD2 as D (5 bases). The end of the DNA is better explained by TRBJ2-7, so the J call may be wrong. The CDR3: CASSAGQPFSYNEQYF. CDR3 sequence (DNA): TGTGCCAGCAGCGCGGGTCAACCCTTCAGCTACAATGAGCAGTACTTC.